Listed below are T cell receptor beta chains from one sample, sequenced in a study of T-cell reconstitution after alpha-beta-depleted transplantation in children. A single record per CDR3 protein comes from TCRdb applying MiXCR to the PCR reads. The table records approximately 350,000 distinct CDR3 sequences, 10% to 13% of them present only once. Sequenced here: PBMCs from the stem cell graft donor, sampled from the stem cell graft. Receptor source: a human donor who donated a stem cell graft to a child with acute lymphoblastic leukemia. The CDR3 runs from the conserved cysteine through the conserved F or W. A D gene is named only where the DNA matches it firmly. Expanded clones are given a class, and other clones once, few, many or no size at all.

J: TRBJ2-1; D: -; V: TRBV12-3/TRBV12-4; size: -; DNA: TGTGCCAGCAGTAACCGGGACCGCCATCCCAATGAGCAGTTCTTC; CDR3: CASSNRDRHPNEQFF
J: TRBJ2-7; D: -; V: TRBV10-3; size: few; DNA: TGTGCCATCACCAGGGGGGTCATAGGGCAACATGGGGCCTACGAGCAGTACTTC; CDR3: CAITRGVIGQHGAYEQYF
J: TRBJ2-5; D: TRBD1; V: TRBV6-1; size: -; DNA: TGTGCCAGCAGTACCCCTAAACTTGGACAGGAAGAGACCCAGTACTTC; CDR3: CASSTPKLGQEETQYF
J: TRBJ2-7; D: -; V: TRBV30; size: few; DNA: TGTGCCTGGAGTGTACAGCGTGGGTACGAGCAGTACTTC; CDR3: CAWSVQRGYEQYF
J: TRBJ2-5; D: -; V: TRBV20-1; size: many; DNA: TGCAGTGCTAGGGGACAAGTAGAGACCCAGTACTTC; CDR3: CSARGQVETQYF
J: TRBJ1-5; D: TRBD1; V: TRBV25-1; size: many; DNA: TGTGCCAGCAGCCAGACAGGGTTGAATCAGCCCCAGCATTTT; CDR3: CASSQTGLNQPQHF
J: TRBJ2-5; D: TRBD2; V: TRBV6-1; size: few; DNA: TGTGCCAGCAGCCCCCTCGGGAGGCAAGAGACCCAGTACTTC; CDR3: CASSPLGRQETQYF
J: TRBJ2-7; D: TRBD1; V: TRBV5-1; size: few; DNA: TGCGCCAGCAGCACTCGGACAGGGTACAGCGAGCAGTACTTC; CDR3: CASSTRTGYSEQYF
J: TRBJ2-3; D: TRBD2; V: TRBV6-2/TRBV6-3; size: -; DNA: TGTGCCAGCCGCCTAGCGGGAGAATTGAGGGATACGCAGTATTTT; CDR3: CASRLAGELRDTQYF
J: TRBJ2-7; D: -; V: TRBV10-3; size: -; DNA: TGTGCCATCAGGGTGGCGGGGAATGACTACGAGCAGTACTTC; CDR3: CAIRVAGNDYEQYF
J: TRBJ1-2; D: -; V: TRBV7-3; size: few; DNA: TGTGCCAGCAGCAATTCCGGGGGGGATGGCTACACCTTC; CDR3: CASSNSGGDGYTF
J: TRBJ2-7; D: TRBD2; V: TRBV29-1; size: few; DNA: TGCAGCGCAACTAGCGGGAGCTCCTACGAGCAGTACTTC; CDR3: CSATSGSSYEQYF
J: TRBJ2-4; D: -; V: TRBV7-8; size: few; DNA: TGTGCCAGCAGCGATCAAAAAAACATTCAGTACTTC; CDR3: CASSDQKNIQYF